These 32 T cell receptor beta chains were sequenced from one sample in a study of cytotoxic CD8 clonotypes in ibrutinib-treated CLL. The table came from immunoSEQ multiplex PCR; TCRdb's copy has only in-frame clones and leaves some out. Of around 310,000 clones listed, roughly 85% are singletons. The material was PBMCs, obtained before ibrutinib treatment. These receptors were collected from a human donor with chronic lymphocytic leukemia.

Only one count was recorded for this clone. The chain uses TRBV21-1 and TRBJ2-2; the DNA was not compared with TRBD2, the D call given in the table. TRBV21-1 is classified as a pseudogene. CDR3 length equals 17 residues. The CDR3 is CASSNPTSGNNTGELFF. Written as DNA, the CDR3 is TGTGCCAGCAGCAACCCGACTAGCGGGAACAACACCGGGGAGCTGTTTTTT.

This clone has more than one count but fewer than ten. The J gene is TRBJ1-2, the V gene TRBV28; 10 bases fit TRBD1. J gave up 6 bases and V 5 bases, and 12 bases lay outside the gene matches. The CDR3 sequence is 16 residues long. CDR1 and CDR2 (germline): MDHEN, SYDVKM. The CDR3 sequence: CASSRDRGSLGNGYTF. In nucleotides, the CDR3 is TGTGCCAGCAGTCGGGACAGGGGAAGTCTTGGAAATGGCTACACCTTC.

This clone was recorded once. The chain couples TRBV6-1 to TRBJ1-5; D gene unclear. The CDR3 covers 13 residues. V lost 2 bases, J lost 6 bases, and 8 bases lay in between. CDR1 MNHNS and CDR2 SASEGT come from the germline V gene. The DNA for the CDR3 is TGTGCCAGCAGTGAAACGGGGTTTCAGCCCCAGCATTTT. This encodes CASSETGFQPQHF.

The sample holds a few counts of this clone. This chain uses TRBV4-2 with TRBJ2-1, with 14 bases identical to TRBD2. V was clipped by 1 base and J by 0 bases; unmatched bases: 2. The CDR3 sequence is 18 residues long. From germline, CDR1 is LGHNA and CDR2 YNFKEQ. CDR3 sequence: CASSQGLAGGHSYNEQFF. For the CDR3, the DNA is TGTGCCAGCAGCCAAGGACTAGCGGGAGGGCACTCCTACAATGAGCAGTTCTTC.

CDR3 loop: CAIRGVATGYTF. The CDR3 region has the DNA TGTGCCATCAGGGGGGTGGCGACTGGCTACACCTTC. The rearrangement uses TRBV10-3 and TRBJ1-2; TRBD1 is a possible D gene (5 bases). The CDR3 length is 12 residues. The germline CDR1 and CDR2 sequences are ENHRY and SYGVKD. The germline V and J ends were trimmed by 6 bases and 7 bases, with 12 bases remaining between them.

DNA of the CDR3: TGTGCCAGCAGCTTTGGACTAGCGGGAGGCTACAATGAGCAGTTCTTC. This sequence encodes CASSFGLAGGYNEQFF. V and J are TRBV7-9 and TRBJ2-1, with 14 bases that match TRBD2. With 3 bases clipped from V and 3 bases from J, the junction kept 1 base outside the gene matches. CDR1 is SEHNR and CDR2 is FQNEAQ in the germline V gene (reference sequence). There are 16 residues in the CDR3.

This clone was recorded once. The chain recombines TRBV4-3 with TRBJ2-3; 7 nucleotides agree with TRBD2. With V trimmed by 3 bases and J by 2 bases, 11 bases remained unmatched. The CDR3 runs 17 residues. Per germline, CDR1 LGHNA and CDR2 YSLEER. CDR3 region: CASSHSGGLVFTDTQYF. DNA for the CDR3: TGCGCCAGCAGCCACTCCGGCGGACTAGTATTCACAGATACGCAGTATTTT.

The V call is TRBV28, the J call TRBJ1-2, with D maybe TRBD1 (6 bases). Trimming shortened V by 7 bases and J by 8 bases, and 23 bases separated the two germline ends. The CDR3 has 15 amino acids. Germline CDR1 and CDR2: MDHEN and SYDVKM. CDR3 sequence reads: CASTLSDTGARGYTF. The CDR3 DNA sequence: TGTGCCAGCACCCTCTCCGACACGGGGGCAAGGGGCTACACCTTC.

The chain combines TRBV28 with TRBJ2-2, with a weak D call TRBD1 (6 bases). In germline, CDR1 is MDHEN, CDR2 SYDVKM. Trimming left V 5 bases short and J 1 base short, with 8 bases between. The CDR3 extends over 14 amino acids. As DNA, the CDR3 is TGTGCCAGCAGTCTGACAGGGAACACCGGGGAGCTGTTTTTT. Amino acids: CASSLTGNTGELFF. Supplemented by reference TRBV28 and TRBJ2-2, the full variable domain reads DVKVTQSSRYLVKRTGEKVFLECVQDMDHENMFWYRQDPGLGLRLIYFSYDVKMKEKGDIPEGYSVSREKKERFSLILESASTNQTSMYLCASSLTGNTGELFFGEGSRLTVL.

This clone has more than one count but fewer than ten. V is TRBV19 and J is TRBJ2-1; D possibly corresponds to TRBD1 (5 bases). CDR1 is LNHDA and CDR2 is SQIVND in the germline V gene (reference sequence). V was cut by 2 bases and J by 4 bases, with 9 bases left in between. This CDR3 comprises 14 residues. The CDR3 loop reads CASSIRGRYNEQFF. CDR3 nucleotide sequence: TGTGCCAGTAGTATAAGGGGCCGATACAATGAGCAGTTCTTC.

This clone appeared a single time. The chain uses TRBV11-2 and TRBJ2-1; no firm D call. The CDR3 length is 13 residues. Germline lookup yields CDR1 SGHAT and CDR2 FQNNGV. The V gene lost 4 bases and the J gene lost 6 bases, with 10 bases spanning the gap. DNA for the CDR3: TGTGCCAGCAGCTCCGTCCGGTTCAATGAGCAGTTCTTC. Amino acids: CASSSVRFNEQFF.

The genes are TRBV15 and TRBJ2-1, with no clear D. CDR1 and CDR2 (germline): LNHNV, YYDKDF (reference sequence). The V end was cut by 0 bases, the J end by 5 bases, with 11 bases between. The CDR3 contains 15 residues. The chain's CDR3 is CATSRDGRANNEQFF. The CDR3 DNA sequence: TGTGCCACCAGCAGAGATGGACGAGCCAACAATGAGCAGTTCTTC. Filled out from reference TRBV15 and TRBJ2-1, the complete variable domain reads DAMVIQNPRYQVTQFGKPVTLSCSQTLNHNVMYWYQQKSSQAPKLLFHYYDKDFNNEADTPDNFQSRRPNTSFCFLDIRSPGLGDTAMYLCATSRDGRANNEQFFGPGTRLTVL.

This clone was counted between two and nine times. The chain has TRBV7-3 and TRBJ2-1; D is perhaps TRBD2 (6 bases). Trimming shortened V by 5 bases and J by 10 bases, and 12 bases separated the two germline ends. The CDR3 extends over 12 amino acids. Germline assignment: CDR1 SGHTA and CDR2 FQGTGA. The CDR3, as DNA: TGTGCCAGCAGCGCGAATCTAGCGGAGCAGTTCTTC. As protein: CASSANLAEQFF.

This clone was counted between two and nine times. V gene TRBV5-1 combines with J gene TRBJ1-4, with a weak D call TRBD1 (5 bases). The CDR3 is 15 residues long. CDR1 is SGHRS, CDR2 YFSETQ, per germline. Deletions cut 0 bases from V and 8 bases from J, with 14 bases between. The CDR3 is CASSLGGQGSEKLFF. CDR3 DNA: TGCGCCAGCAGCTTGGGAGGGCAGGGAAGCGAAAAACTGTTTTTT.

This chain uses TRBV7-6 with TRBJ1-1; D gene unclear. The V and J ends lost 3 bases and 0 bases respectively, with 5 bases between them. From germline, CDR1 is SGHVS and CDR2 FNYEAQ. This CDR3 spans 13 amino acids. Written as DNA, the CDR3 is TGTGCCAGCAGCTTTCTACTGAACACTGAAGCTTTCTTT. Encoded protein: CASSFLLNTEAFF. The full variable domain, in which reference TRBV7-6 and TRBJ1-1 provide the parts outside the CDR3, is GAGVSQSPRYKVTKRGQDVALRCDPISGHVSLYWYRQALGQGPEFLTYFNYEAQQDKSGLPNDRFSAERPEGSISTLTIQRTEQRDSAMYRCASSFLLNTEAFFGQGTRLTVV.

This chain connects TRBV10-3 to TRBJ2-7; 13 bases are a match to TRBD2. Unmatched junction bases numbered 4, after V lost 6 bases and J lost 5 bases. This CDR3 has 14 amino acids. Germline CDR1 is ENHRY and CDR2 is SYGVKD. The CDR3 sequence: CAIRGLAGTHEQYF. CDR3 sequence (DNA): TGTGCCATCAGGGGACTAGCGGGAACCCACGAGCAGTACTTC.

The gene calls are TRBV30 and TRBJ2-2; tentatively, D is TRBD1 or TRBD2 (6 bases each). From germline, CDR1 is GTSNPN and CDR2 SVGIG (reference sequence). The CDR3 runs to 16 residues. The V gene lost 0 bases and the J gene lost 0 bases, with 11 bases spanning the gap. In nucleotides, the CDR3 is TGTGCCTGGAGTGTACTGGGGGGCGCGAACACCGGGGAGCTGTTTTTT. Protein product: CAWSVLGGANTGELFF.

A single count supports this clone. J is TRBJ2-5 and V is TRBV7-7, with TRBD1 as a possible D gene (6 bases). Between the trimmed V and J ends, which lost 3 bases and 2 bases, there was a span of 16 bases. The germline V gene has CDR1 SSHAT and CDR2 FNYEAQ (reference sequence). The CDR3 has 16 amino acids. The DNA for the CDR3 is TGTGCCAGCAGCTTGGGCGGACCCGGACAGCAAGAGACCCAGTACTTC. Its protein product is CASSLGGPGQQETQYF.

The gene calls are TRBV27 and TRBJ2-1; TRBD2 agrees at 14 bases. V trimming: 6 bases; J trimming: 8 bases; junction bases outside the gene matches: 9. Germline CDR1 is MNHEY and CDR2 is SMNVEV (reference sequence). This CDR3 has 16 amino acids. The CDR3 protein is CASSRGTSGRLDEQFF. CDR3 bases: TGTGCCAGCAGCCGAGGGACTAGCGGGAGACTTGATGAGCAGTTCTTC.

The chain is built from TRBV5-6 and TRBJ1-1; 8 bases fit TRBD1. J gave up 0 bases and V 6 bases, and 7 bases lay outside the gene matches. The CDR3 covers 15 residues. The germline V gene encodes CDR1 SGHDT and CDR2 YYEEEE. CDR3 region: CASNSGGQVNTEAFF. The DNA for the CDR3 is TGTGCCAGCAACTCGGGGGGACAGGTGAACACTGAAGCTTTCTTT.

J is TRBJ2-7 and V is TRBV7-2; D remains unclear. Trimming pared 1 base from V and 4 bases from J, leaving 14 bases between. Germline V CDR1 and CDR2: SGHTA, FQGNSA. CDR3 size: 15 residues. For the CDR3, the DNA is TGTGCCAGCAGCTTAGGTAGTGGCGGAGCATACGAGCAGTACTTC. Its protein is CASSLGSGGAYEQYF.

The chain carries TRBV4-1 and TRBJ2-7; the D gene is possibly TRBD2 (5 bases). Germline loops: CDR1 MGHRA, CDR2 YSYEKL. The CDR3 totals 15 residues. Trimming removed 1 base from V and 1 base from J, with 11 bases in between. The chain's CDR3 is CASSQGMRASYEQYF. In DNA, the CDR3 is TGCGCCAGCAGCCAAGGGATGAGGGCTTCCTACGAGCAGTACTTC.

J is TRBJ1-4 and V is TRBV9; D unresolved. Trimming stripped 0 bases from V and 5 bases from J, with 5 bases between. The germline V gene encodes CDR1 SGDLS and CDR2 YYNGEE. The CDR3 runs 13 residues. The CDR3, as DNA: TGTGCCAGCAGCGTAGAAGGGAATGAAAAACTGTTTTTT. Its protein product is CASSVEGNEKLFF.

This chain uses TRBV6-5 with TRBJ2-1; the match to TRBD1 covers 8 bases. CDR1 and CDR2 from the germline V gene are MNHEY and SVGAGI. CDR3 length equals 15 residues. V was pared by 6 bases and J by 7 bases, with 11 bases of the junction left unmatched. CDR3 nucleotide sequence: TGTGCCAGCAGATTCCGCGGACAGGGAGGAAATGAGCAGTTCTTC. Its protein product is CASRFRGQGGNEQFF.

The sample holds a few counts of this clone. The gene calls are TRBV11-2 and TRBJ2-1, with a tentative D call TRBD2 (5 bases). V shed 5 bases and J shed 9 bases, with 11 bases lying between them. The CDR3 is 12 residues long. Germline V CDR1 and CDR2: SGHAT, FQNNGV. The CDR3 nucleotides are TGTGCCAGCAGCCCGCCTGGGAGTGAGCAGTTCTTC. Amino acids: CASSPPGSEQFF.

The chain employs TRBV2 and TRBJ2-7; D may match TRBD1 or TRBD2 (5 bases each). V was shortened by 9 bases and J by 3 bases, with 12 bases between the two germline ends. The CDR3 is made up of 12 amino acids. Germline values: CDR1 SNHLY, CDR2 FYNNEI. CDR3 DNA sequence: TGTGCCAGTGCCGGGGACCGCTACGAGCAGTACTTC. As protein: CASAGDRYEQYF.

The chain employs TRBV11-3 and TRBJ2-1; weak D call: TRBD1 (6 bases). The V end was cut by 1 base, the J end by 1 base, with 8 bases between. The CDR3 contains 15 residues. Germline V gene sequence: CDR1 SGHNT, CDR2 YENEEA. In nucleotides, the CDR3 is TGTGCCAGCAGCTTAGGACAGGATTCCTACAATGAGCAGTTCTTC. Residues: CASSLGQDSYNEQFF.

The rearrangement uses TRBV9 and TRBJ2-3, with 8 bases that match TRBD2. V shed 0 bases and J 2 bases; nucleotides not matched to a gene: 8. Germline CDR1 SGDLS, CDR2 YYNGEE. The CDR3 is 17 residues long. CDR3 DNA sequence: TGTGCCAGCAGCGTAGACGGACTAGCCCTTATCACAGATACGCAGTATTTT. This encodes CASSVDGLALITDTQYF. Full variable domain (remainder filled in from reference TRBV9 and TRBJ2-3): DSGVTQTPKHLITATGQRVTLRCSPRSGDLSVYWYQQSLDQGLQFLIQYYNGEERAKGNILERFSAQQFPDLHSELNLSSLELGDSALYFCASSVDGLALITDTQYFGPGTRLTVL.

CDR3 nucleotide sequence: TGTGCCACAAATCTAGGACACATTAATGAAAAACTGTTTTTT. It encodes CATNLGHINEKLFF. The chain carries TRBV2 and TRBJ1-4; the D gene is possibly TRBD1 (5 bases). Germline CDR1 SNHLY, CDR2 FYNNEI. This CDR3 has 14 amino acids. V was trimmed by 10 bases and J by 4 bases, leaving 16 bases between them.

The chain links TRBV2 to TRBJ1-2, with TRBD1 matching over 7 bases. The CDR3 length is 13 residues. Trimming took 5 bases from V and 8 from J; bases not matched to a gene: 8. CDR1 and CDR2 from the germline V gene are SNHLY and FYNNEI. CDR3 DNA: TGTGCCAGCAGTTCGACAGGGATTGAGGGCTACACCTTC. Its translation is CASSSTGIEGYTF.

The V call is TRBV10-1, the J call TRBJ1-2, with 8 positions matching TRBD1. CDR1 WNHNN and CDR2 SYGVQD come from the germline V gene (reference sequence). J lost 5 bases, V lost 3 bases, and 8 bases had no gene match. This CDR3 contains 15 residues. The CDR3 nucleotides are TGCGCCAGCAGTGACCCCGGGACAGGCTTTTATGGCTACACCTTC. It yields the protein CASSDPGTGFYGYTF.

J is TRBJ1-2 and V is TRBV6-1; D is unclear. V lost 1 base and J lost 8, with 17 bases in between. This CDR3 region has 15 residues. The germline V gene encodes CDR1 MNHNS and CDR2 SASEGT. CDR3 sequence: CASSEGRSAVWGYTF. The CDR3 DNA follows: TGTGCCAGCAGTGAAGGCCGGAGCGCGGTTTGGGGCTACACCTTC.